This passage covers 10 T cell receptor beta chains from one sample sequenced in a study of cytomegalovirus exposure and HLA in healthy donors (dated by TCRdb to the late 2010s). Libraries were built with the immunoSEQ multiplex PCR assay. For the multiplex PCR, a mixture combining 60 forward primers for TCR Vbeta segments and 13 reverse primers for TCR Jbeta segments was used. This is the immuneACCESS table as TCRdb keeps it, with only in-frame sequences that have V and J called. A part of the clones is gone; compared with another copy, unresolved V genes explain less than half, and the rest is unexplained. Present in this sample are around 78,000 clones, approximately 70% of which were seen just once. The ten largest clones capture over 8.5% of the sample. Sequencing was performed on PBMCs. The receptors shown here come from a woman aged 35 to 49 in good health and CMV-seropositive.

The genes are TRBV2 and TRBJ2-2; D ambiguous. Trimming took 5 bases from V and 0 from J, leaving 10 bases between them. This CDR3 region has 15 residues. Germline CDR1 and CDR2: SNHLY and FYNNEI. The CDR3 DNA is TGTGCCAGCAGTCCCACTCCAACGAACACCGGGGAGCTGTTTTTT. As protein: CASSPTPTNTGELFF.

The chain carries TRBV19 and TRBJ2-2, with a weak D call TRBD1 (6 bases). Germline CDR1 reads LNHDA; CDR2 reads SQIVND (reference sequence). V was trimmed by 3 bases and J by 1 base, leaving 12 bases between them. The CDR3 loop spans 16 amino acids. CDR3 residues: CASSIPGTKNTGELFF. The CDR3 DNA follows: TGTGCCAGTAGTATCCCCGGGACAAAGAACACCGGGGAGCTGTTTTTT.

The rearrangement joins TRBV6-5 to TRBJ1-5; a possible D gene is TRBD1 (6 bases). There are 16 residues in the CDR3. Trimming left V 0 bases short and J 0 bases short, with 9 bases between. Germline-derived CDR1 and CDR2 are MNHEY and SVGAGI. The CDR3 region is CASSYSDRNSNQPQHF. The CDR3 coding sequence is TGTGCCAGCAGTTACTCGGACAGAAATAGCAATCAGCCCCAGCATTTT.

This clone is deemed medium-sized. This sequence joins TRBV2 and TRBJ1-4, with TRBD1 identical over 7 bases. Germline-derived CDR1 and CDR2 are SNHLY and FYNNEI. The CDR3 extends over 14 amino acids. V shed 6 bases and J 4 bases; nucleotides not matched to a gene: 5. The CDR3 reads CASRGDSFNEKLFF. The CDR3 DNA follows: TGTGCCAGCAGGGGGGACAGTTTTAATGAAAAACTGTTTTTT.

The genes are TRBV6-5 and TRBJ2-7; 8 nucleotides line up with TRBD1. The V gene end was trimmed by 6 bases and the J gene end by 5 bases; junction bases not matched to a gene: 12. The germline V gene has CDR1 MNHEY and CDR2 SVGAGI. The CDR3 loop spans 15 amino acids. CDR3 in DNA: TGTGCCAGCAGACCCGATTTGGCAGGGGGCCACGAGCAGTACTTC. Translated: CASRPDLAGGHEQYF.

Note on this clone: One end of the junction does not line up with germline, which may come from a read error. The genes are TRBV7-7 and TRBJ1-5; D possibly corresponds to TRBD1 (5 bases). The CDR3 contains 13 residues. Germline lookup yields CDR1 SSHAT and CDR2 FNYEAQ (reference sequence). The CDR3 is CASSLGQGQPQHF. DNA for the CDR3: TGTGCTAGCAGCTTAGGGCAGGGTCAGCCCCAGCATTTT.

This rearrangement joins TRBV7-9 to TRBJ2-1; 12 bases are a match to TRBD2. Germline CDR1 is SEHNR and CDR2 is FQNEAQ (reference sequence). V was clipped by 9 bases and J by 1 base; unmatched bases: 16. The CDR3 is 19 residues long. CDR3 in DNA: TGTGCCAGTTTTGGACCGGGACTAGCGGGCGCCAGGTCCTACAATGAGCAGTTCTTC. This translates into CASFGPGLAGARSYNEQFF.

This clone was counted once. V usage is TRBV25-1 and J usage is TRBJ2-1, with TRBD2 matching 11 bases. CDR1 is MGHDK, CDR2 SYGVNS, per germline. The CDR3 has 15 amino acids. The V gene end was trimmed by 2 bases and the J gene end by 12 bases; junction bases not matched to a gene: 9. The chain's CDR3 is CASSETSGSYRGQFF. The CDR3 DNA sequence: TGTGCCAGCAGTGAAACTAGCGGGAGTTATAGGGGGCAGTTCTTC.

This clone was observed a few times. V usage is TRBV6-8 and J usage is TRBJ1-1; 9 bases agree with TRBD1. V lost 9 bases to trimming and J lost 3 bases; unmatched junction nucleotides: 5. Germline CDR1 MNHGY, CDR2 SAAAGT. The CDR3 covers 13 residues. As DNA, the CDR3 is TGTGCCAGGGACAGGGGATGGTACACTGAAGCTTTCTTT. Its protein product is CARDRGWYTEAFF.

The V call is TRBV30, the J call TRBJ2-5, with TRBD2 matching over 10 bases. The length of the CDR3 is 17 residues. The V gene's germline CDR1 is GTSNPN and CDR2 SVGIG (reference sequence). With V trimmed by 3 bases and J by 5 bases, 15 bases remained unmatched. CDR3 amino acids: CAWSGGLAAPSGETQYF. Here the CDR3 DNA reads TGTGCCTGGAGCGGCGGACTAGCGGCGCCCTCGGGGGAGACCCAGTACTTC.